One sample yielded the 10 T cell receptor beta chains listed below, sequenced in a study of blood T cell repertoires in COVID-19 (dated by TCRdb to about 2020). The method was the immunoSEQ multiplex PCR assay. Drawn from immuneACCESS, this table holds only the in-frame rearrangements with V and J called that TCRdb kept. Clones are partly lost; checked studies trace under half to an unresolved V gene and leave the rest unexplained. The sample records about 440,000 clones, less than 95% of which are singletons. Under 0.7% of the sample is in the top ten clones. Sequencing was carried out using PBMCs or T cells enriched from blood (not recorded which). The receptors come from a man younger than 30 who had recovered from COVID-19.

This clone was seen a single time. V gene TRBV9 combines with J gene TRBJ2-4; possible D gene TRBD2, 6 bases. Germline CDR1 is SGDLS and CDR2 is YYNGEE. The CDR3 has 15 residues. Trimming took 1 base from V and 3 from J, leaving 11 bases between them. The CDR3 sequence is CASSVSPGVKNIQYF. The CDR3 DNA reads as TGTGCCAGCAGCGTAAGTCCGGGGGTCAAAAACATTCAGTACTTC.

The V and J genes are TRBV6-5 and TRBJ1-1; 7 positions match TRBD1. The CDR3 has 13 amino acids. The ends lost 6 bases at V and 4 bases at J; junction bases unmatched: 5. Germline V lookup: CDR1 MNHEY, CDR2 SVGAGI. The CDR3 loop is CASSQGGPTEAFF. CDR3 bases: TGTGCCAGCAGCCAGGGGGGTCCCACTGAAGCTTTCTTT.

This chain connects TRBV5-1 to TRBJ1-6; TRBD1 matches 8 bases. This CDR3 region has 14 residues. The germline V gene encodes CDR1 SGHRS and CDR2 YFSETQ. The trim removed 3 bases at V and 9 bases at J, leaving 5 bases unmatched. CDR3 in DNA: TGCGCCAGCAGCTCCGGACAGGGTGGTTCACCCCTCCACTTT. Protein sequence: CASSSGQGGSPLHF.

The chain carries TRBV6-1 and TRBJ2-1, with D maybe TRBD2 (6 bases). Germline CDR1 reads MNHNS; CDR2 reads SASEGT. The CDR3 contains 17 residues. Trimming cost V 4 bases and J 0 bases, with 16 bases left between them. CDR3: CASSAVLWGDSYNEQFF. The CDR3 DNA is TGTGCCAGCAGTGCCGTTTTGTGGGGGGACTCCTACAATGAGCAGTTCTTC.

The chain combines TRBV27 with TRBJ2-6; no clear D gene. The CDR3 totals 14 residues. Germline V gene data show CDR1 as MNHEY and CDR2 as SMNVEV (reference sequence). Trimming cost V 4 bases and J 2 bases, with 6 bases left between them. The CDR3 spells CASSSPAGANVLTF. CDR3 in DNA: TGTGCCAGCAGTTCCCCAGCTGGGGCCAACGTCCTGACTTTC.

Only a few counts were recorded for this clone. The chain carries TRBV5-1 and TRBJ2-7; 7 bases fit TRBD2. This CDR3 spans 14 amino acids. The germline V gene has CDR1 SGHRS and CDR2 YFSETQ. The V and J ends lost 4 bases and 5 bases, in that order; junction bases with no gene match: 9. The CDR3 DNA reads TGCGCCAGCAGCATTGGTGGAGGGAGGGACGAGCAGTACTTC. Residues: CASSIGGGRDEQYF.

V and J are TRBV28 and TRBJ1-1, with 7 bases aligning to TRBD1. CDR1 MDHEN and CDR2 SYDVKM come from the germline V gene. This CDR3 region has 14 residues. V shed 4 bases and J 6 bases; nucleotides not matched to a gene: 8. CDR3 DNA sequence: TGTGCCAGCAGTTCGTCCCCAGGGGGGTCTGAAGCTTTCTTT. As protein: CASSSSPGGSEAFF.

The rearrangement links TRBV19 to TRBJ2-7, with 14 bases aligning to TRBD2. CDR3 length equals 15 residues. J lost 2 bases, V lost 9 bases, and 6 bases had no gene match. The germline V gene has CDR1 LNHDA and CDR2 SQIVND (reference sequence). For the CDR3, the DNA is TGTGCCAGACGGACTAGCGGGAGGCACGCCTACGAGCAGTACTTC. Protein sequence: CARRTSGRHAYEQYF.

The chain is built from TRBV3-1 (or the pseudogene TRBV3-2) and TRBJ1-2; 8 bases map to TRBD1. Per the germline V gene, CDR1 is LGHDT and CDR2 is YNNKEL (reference sequence). V shed 0 bases, J shed 6 bases, and the junction held 3 bases outside the gene matches. There are 14 residues in the CDR3. Here the CDR3 reads CASSQETGGHGYTF. CDR3 bases: TGTGCCAGCAGCCAAGAAACAGGGGGACATGGCTACACCTTC.

The V and J genes are TRBV9 and TRBJ1-1; D is possibly TRBD1 (6 bases). Trimming took off 3 bases at V and 2 bases at J, with 14 bases between the two ends. The CDR3 extends over 15 amino acids. Germline V gives CDR1 SGDLS, CDR2 YYNGEE. As DNA, the CDR3 is TGTGCCAGCAGCGCGTTAGCAGGGGCTAACACTGAAGCTTTCTTT. This codes for CASSALAGANTEAFF.